The rows below give T cell receptor beta chains drawn from one sample of a study of cytomegalovirus exposure and HLA in healthy donors. TCRdb's table, derived via immunoSEQ multiplex PCR, lists solely in-frame clones and lacks some. The data show 130,000 to 150,000 clones, with over 70% seen just once and 4.5% to 5.5% held by the top ten. The sample comprised PBMCs. The receptors were sampled from a man aged 35 to 55 in good health and CMV-seronegative. Both conserved end residues are part of each CDR3.

TRBV28,TRBJ1-5,CASTPGWGNQPQHF
TRBV6-1,TRBJ2-3,CASSALAGEGTDTQYF
TRBV5-1,TRBJ2-1,CASSTGTGDNEQFF
TRBV4-3,TRBJ1-6,CASSLTGGSSPLHF
TRBV28,TRBJ1-6,CASSLYGTGTSPLHF
TRBV28,TRBJ1-5,CASTPGQGHQPQHF
TRBV7-8,TRBJ1-2,CASSYRDRGDYGYTF
TRBV5-6,TRBJ1-3,CASSLAGQVFGNTIYF
TRBV29-1,TRBJ2-3,CSVRPGLAAQDTQYF
TRBV9,TRBJ2-7,CASSVEPTPFYEQYF
TRBV30,TRBJ2-1,CASSGGALGLNEQFF
TRBV5-1,TRBJ2-7,CASRRDRGGYEQYF
TRBV2,TRBJ1-1,CASSEEQGANTEAFF
TRBV19,TRBJ2-5,CASSIDGSGANQETQYF
TRBV9,TRBJ2-6,CASSVRTGDSGANVLTF
TRBV7-9,TRBJ1-3,CASSLELAAAIYF
TRBV11-3,TRBJ2-7,CASSLAGGGGYEQYF
TRBV5-1,TRBJ1-4,CASSLAARPTANEKLFF
TRBV7-2,TRBJ2-3,CASSPTSGVFPDTQYF
TRBV19,TRBJ1-3,CASLDRAGNTIYF
TRBV15,TRBJ2-6,CATSRDRGGTGANVLTF
TRBV4-1,TRBJ1-1,CASSQDWRGADTEAFF